This TCR beta chain was retrieved from a study of human T cells and chemical hapten exposure. TCRdb re-called the RACE reads with MiXCR, one entry per CDR3 protein. The sample records about 380,000 distinct CDR3 sequences, 6% to 7% being singletons. Time point reported: patch test 2, 6 weeks after DPC sensitization. Treatment defined: therapeutic diphenylcyclopropenone sensitization with weekly scalp DPC. CDR1 SEHNR and CDR2 FQNEAQ come from the germline V gene (reference sequence). The CDR3 spans 9 residues, counting both ends. At least ten counts were recorded for this clonotype. The CDR3 ends on some other residue instead of the conserved phenylalanine or tryptophan, so this is likely a read error. No DNA is shown, since the ends of the CDR3 on it are uncertain; the CDR3 is the one TCRdb lists.

The rearrangement uses TRBV7-9 and TRBJ1-1; TRBD1, the table's D call, lacks a check against the DNA. This TCR came from a woman aged 18 to 35 with alopecia areata. Some clones in this sample may be carry-over from other donors' samples. This sample comprised whole blood, obtained in connection with sensitization to the hapten diphenylcyclopropenone (DPC). The CDR3 loop is CASSFPPFL.